These T cell receptor beta chains were read from a single sample in a study of T cells in narcolepsy. The repertoire was sequenced with immunoSEQ multiplex PCR; TCRdb's copy has only in-frame clones and lacks some. The sample lists some 15,000 clones, about 85% occurring once. Sequencing was done on a sample of memory (CD45RA-) CD4+ T cells from blood. These receptor sequences come from a human donor in good health. Each CDR3 is given with its conserved first and last residue. The D gene is left open where the match is weak. A row's size may be missing; if present it is once, few, many or a size class.

d_gene: -; j_gene: TRBJ1-2; v_gene: TRBV5-8; abundance: -; CDR3nt: TGTGCCAGCAGCTTGGATGAGAGCTACACCTTC; CDR3aa: CASSLDESYTF
d_gene: TRBD1; j_gene: TRBJ1-1; v_gene: TRBV30; abundance: -; CDR3nt: TGTGCGGGACAGGGTGAGTTCTTT; CDR3aa: CAGQGEFF
d_gene: TRBD1; j_gene: TRBJ2-1; v_gene: TRBV27; abundance: -; CDR3nt: TGTGCCAGCAGGGACCGGAGAAAGGGGGCTACCTACAATGAGCAGTTCTTC; CDR3aa: CASRDRRKGATYNEQFF
d_gene: -; j_gene: TRBJ1-2; v_gene: TRBV6-1; abundance: -; CDR3nt: TGTGCCAGCACCACGGGGCAGCTCTACACCTTC; CDR3aa: CASTTGQLYTF
d_gene: TRBD2; j_gene: TRBJ2-1; v_gene: TRBV2; abundance: -; CDR3nt: TGTGCCAGCAGTCCTCTAGCGGCCCGGGGTGAGCAGTTCTTC; CDR3aa: CASSPLAARGEQFF
d_gene: -; j_gene: TRBJ2-2; v_gene: TRBV6-1; abundance: -; CDR3nt: TGTGCCAGCAGGCGTAACACCGGGGAGCTGTTTTTT; CDR3aa: CASRRNTGELFF
d_gene: TRBD1; j_gene: TRBJ1-1; v_gene: TRBV10-1; abundance: -; CDR3nt: TGCGCCAGCAGTGAAATCCCAGGGGGGAACACTGAAGCTTTCTTT; CDR3aa: CASSEIPGGNTEAFF
d_gene: -; j_gene: TRBJ1-5; v_gene: TRBV11-1; abundance: once; CDR3nt: TGTGCCAGCAGCTTAGAATGGGGGCAGCCCCAGCATTTT; CDR3aa: CASSLEWGQPQHF
d_gene: -; j_gene: TRBJ2-3; v_gene: TRBV28; abundance: -; CDR3nt: TGTGCCAGCAGTTTAACGGGGGCTGGCACAGATACGCAGTATTTT; CDR3aa: CASSLTGAGTDTQYF
d_gene: -; j_gene: TRBJ1-1; v_gene: TRBV6-1; abundance: -; CDR3nt: TGTGCCAGCAGCCCCTCTGGTACGAACACTGAAGCTTTCTTT; CDR3aa: CASSPSGTNTEAFF
d_gene: -; j_gene: TRBJ2-1; v_gene: TRBV2; abundance: -; CDR3nt: TGTGCCAGTCAGGAAAGCTCCTACAATGAGCAGTTCTTC; CDR3aa: CASQESSYNEQFF